This is a list of T cell receptor beta chains from one sample in a study of blood T cell repertoires in COVID-19. TCRdb's table, derived via immunoSEQ multiplex PCR, lists solely in-frame clones and lacks some. The sample includes tens of thousands of clones, more than 90% of them seen just once. Material for sequencing was peripheral blood. The receptors derive from a man between 60 and 75 years old with active or convalescent COVID-19. CDR3s include the opening cysteine and the closing phenylalanine or tryptophan. The D gene is left open where the match is weak. The listing skips clone size in some rows; elsewhere it reads once, few, many or a size class.

d_call j_call v_call clone_size cdr3_aa cdr3_nt
NA TRBJ2-7 TRBV11-2 NA CASSLDLMTGYEQYF TGTGCCAGCAGCTTAGACCTGATGACGGGCTACGAGCAGTACTTC
TRBD1 TRBJ2-3 TRBV9 NA CASSKQGAADTQYF TGTGCCAGCAGTAAACAGGGGGCTGCAGATACGCAGTATTTT
TRBD1 TRBJ1-6 TRBV28 NA CAIPNNRGQRKSPLHF TGTGCCATCCCCAATAACAGGGGGCAAAGGAAATCACCCCTCCACTTT
NA TRBJ1-1 TRBV15 NA CATSKGFTEAFF TGTGCCACCAGCAAGGGGTTCACTGAAGCTTTCTTT
TRBD2 TRBJ2-7 TRBV3-1/TRBV3-2 NA CASSQELKREGYEQYF TGTGCCAGCAGCCAAGAACTCAAGCGGGAGGGCTACGAGCAGTACTTC
NA TRBJ1-1 TRBV14 NA CASSQGGRPFF TGTGCCAGCAGCCAAGGGGGGAGGCCTTTCTTT
NA TRBJ2-1 TRBV10-3 NA CAISDGPVAKDNEQFF TGTGCCATCAGTGATGGTCCCGTAGCCAAAGACAATGAGCAGTTCTTC
NA TRBJ1-1 TRBV2 NA CASSVRTVNTEAFF TGTGCCAGCAGCGTTCGGACAGTGAACACTGAAGCTTTCTTT
NA TRBJ2-5 TRBV3-1/TRBV3-2 NA CASSHYRQETQYF TGTGCCAGCAGCCATTACAGGCAAGAGACCCAGTACTTC
NA TRBJ2-7 TRBV18 NA CASSPGAYEQYF TGTGCCAGCTCACCCGGGGCCTACGAGCAGTACTTC
TRBD1 TRBJ1-1 TRBV19 NA CASSILPGTGGNTEAFF TGTGCCAGTAGTATTCTCCCCGGGACAGGGGGAAACACTGAAGCTTTCTTT
NA TRBJ1-3 TRBV6-2/TRBV6-3 NA CASSVASSGNTIYF TGTGCCAGCAGTGTGGCTAGCTCTGGAAACACCATATATTTT
TRBD1 TRBJ2-7 TRBV6-6 once CASSYADRGDEQYF TGTGCCAGCAGTTACGCGGACAGGGGGGACGAGCAGTACTTC
TRBD1 TRBJ1-6 TRBV2 few CASSQDRTDSPLHF TGTGCCAGCAGTCAGGACAGGACAGATTCACCCCTCCACTTT
NA TRBJ1-4 TRBV5-6 NA CASSSYPTGTEKLFF TGTGCCAGCAGCTCGTACCCGACAGGTACTGAAAAACTGTTTTTT
NA TRBJ2-2 TRBV19 NA CASSTQGAANTGELFF TGTGCCAGTAGTACGCAAGGGGCCGCGAACACCGGGGAGCTGTTTTTT
NA TRBJ2-3 TRBV4-3 NA CASSQGGGIETDTQYF TGCGCCAGCAGCCAAGGTGGAGGGATTGAAACAGATACGCAGTATTTT
TRBD1 TRBJ2-3 TRBV24-1 once CATSDLRVRGQDTQYF TGTGCCACCAGTGATTTGCGGGTCAGGGGGCAAGATACGCAGTATTTT
NA TRBJ1-5 TRBV5-8 many CASSFSARRGNNQPQHF TGTGCCAGCAGCTTTTCGGCTCGGAGGGGAAACAATCAGCCCCAGCATTTT
TRBD1 TRBJ1-5 TRBV5-1 NA CANSPWTGHQPQHF TGCGCCAACAGCCCGTGGACAGGACATCAGCCCCAGCATTTT
TRBD2 TRBJ2-7 TRBV18 NA CASSPGLADYEQYF TGTGCCAGCTCACCCGGACTAGCGGACTACGAGCAGTACTTC
NA TRBJ1-1 TRBV5-1 NA CASSLWGMHTEAFF TGCGCCAGCAGCTTGTGGGGCATGCACACTGAAGCTTTCTTT
TRBD2 TRBJ2-2 TRBV6-2/TRBV6-3 NA CASSSLPGLAVKNTGELFF TGTGCCAGCAGTTCCCTCCCGGGACTAGCGGTAAAGAACACCGGGGAGCTGTTTTTT
TRBD1 TRBJ2-5 TRBV28 NA CASSSGTEKETQYF TGTGCCAGCAGTTCCGGGACAGAAAAAGAGACCCAGTACTTC
NA TRBJ1-2 TRBV7-2 once CASSLERGNYGYTF TGTGCCAGCAGCTTAGAACGGGGTAACTATGGCTACACCTTC
NA TRBJ1-1 TRBV4-3 NA CASSQDRAGTIAAFF TGCGCCAGCAGCCAAGACAGGGCAGGTACGATTGCAGCTTTCTTT
NA TRBJ2-7 TRBV9 NA CASSVAAVSSYEQYF TGTGCCAGCAGCGTAGCGGCGGTTAGCTCCTACGAGCAGTACTTC
NA TRBJ1-5 TRBV19 once CASNLREGNNQPQHF TGTGCCAGTAATCTTAGGGAGGGTAACAATCAGCCCCAGCATTTT
NA TRBJ1-6 TRBV9 NA CASSVGGSSYNSPLHF TGTGCCAGCAGCGTGGGCGGGAGCTCCTATAATTCACCCCTCCACTTT
NA TRBJ1-4 TRBV5-1 NA CASSLAGQFNEKLFF TGCGCCAGCAGCTTGGCGGGACAATTTAATGAAAAACTGTTTTTT
NA TRBJ2-2 TRBV25-1 once CASRAPSSTGELFF TGTGCCAGCAGGGCCCCCTCCTCCACCGGGGAGCTGTTTTTT